These 16 T cell receptor beta chains originate from one sample sequenced in a study of blood T cell repertoires in COVID-19. This table comes from immunoSEQ multiplex PCR, and its TCRdb copy is limited to in-frame clones, with some not included. The table has 200,000 to 250,000 clones, about four fifths seen once. The sequenced material came from PBMCs or T cells enriched from blood (not recorded which). The receptors derive from a woman aged 40-49 years who had been exposed to COVID-19.

The CDR3 protein is CASSQTGRQAFF. Here the CDR3 DNA reads TGTGCCAGCAGCCAGACAGGGAGGCAAGCTTTCTTT. V gene TRBV5-6 combines with J gene TRBJ1-1; 7 positions match TRBD1. J lost 9 bases, V lost 4 bases, and 6 bases had no gene match. Germline lookup yields CDR1 SGHDT and CDR2 YYEEEE. CDR3 length: 12 amino acids.

This rearrangement joins TRBV18 to TRBJ1-2; D unclear. Looked up from germline, CDR1 is KGHSH and CDR2 is LQKENI. This CDR3 is 13 amino acids long. With 6 bases removed from V and 5 bases from J, the gap between germline ends came to 13 bases. CDR3 sequence (DNA): TGTGCCAGCTCTCACAGAGATGGGTATGGCTACACCTTC. It translates to CASSHRDGYGYTF.

The chain links TRBV19 to TRBJ1-5; unclear D gene. Per the germline V gene, CDR1 is LNHDA and CDR2 is SQIVND (reference sequence). The V and J ends lost 3 bases and 4 bases respectively, with 13 bases between them. The CDR3 length is 15 residues. CDR3 DNA sequence: TGTGCCAGTAGTATGAGCGCGGGCTTTAATCAGCCCCAGCATTTT. Amino acids: CASSMSAGFNQPQHF.

The rearrangement links TRBV4-3 to TRBJ2-7; maybe TRBD1 (5 bases). V was shortened by 0 bases and J by 3 bases, with 12 bases between the two germline ends. The CDR3 totals 15 residues. The germline V gene encodes CDR1 LGHNA and CDR2 YSLEER. In nucleotides, the CDR3 is TGCGCCAGCAGCCAAGATCGGTCAGGGAACTACGAGCAGTACTTC. This codes for CASSQDRSGNYEQYF.

This clone was observed a single time. This rearrangement joins TRBV2 to TRBJ1-6, with 10 bases that match TRBD1. Germline lookup yields CDR1 SNHLY and CDR2 FYNNEI. This CDR3 contains 13 residues. Losses at the gene ends were 11 bases for V and 4 bases for J; bases not matched to a gene: 2. The CDR3, as DNA: TGTGCCGGGACAGGGGAATATAATTCACCCCTCCACTTT. Translating it yields CAGTGEYNSPLHF. The full variable domain, with the rest looked up from reference TRBV2 and TRBJ1-6, is EPEVTQTPSHQVTQMGQEVILRCVPISNHLYFYWYRQILGQKVEFLVSFYNNEISEKSEIFDDQFSVERPDGSNFTLKIRSTKLEDSAMYFCAGTGEYNSPLHFGNGTRLTVT.

V usage is TRBV7-9 and J usage is TRBJ1-2; 8 bases map to TRBD1. Germline V CDR1 and CDR2: SEHNR, FQNEAQ (reference sequence). CDR3 length: 14 amino acids. Losses at the gene ends were 7 bases for V and 7 bases for J; bases not matched to a gene: 11. CDR3: CASTWGQALGGYTF. DNA of the CDR3: TGTGCCAGCACATGGGGACAGGCCCTTGGTGGCTACACCTTC.

This clone was observed a handful of times. V usage is TRBV18 and J usage is TRBJ1-5, with D perhaps matching TRBD1 (6 bases). V dropped 5 bases and J dropped 2 bases, with 16 bases sitting between them. The V gene's germline CDR1 is KGHSH and CDR2 LQKENI. The CDR3 consists of 16 residues. CDR3 in amino acids: CASSSNQQGGNQPQHF. DNA of the CDR3: TGTGCCAGCTCATCAAACCAACAGGGTGGCAATCAGCCCCAGCATTTT. The full variable domain, in which reference TRBV18 and TRBJ1-5 provide the parts outside the CDR3, is NAGVMQNPRHLVRRRGQEARLRCSPMKGHSHVYWYRQLPEEGLKFMVYLQKENIIDESGMPKERFSAEFPKEGPSILRIQQVVRGDSAAYFCASSSNQQGGNQPQHFGDGTRLSIL.

This clone was counted a single time. The rearrangement uses TRBV18 and TRBJ2-7; weak D call: TRBD1 (5 bases). The CDR3 sequence is 15 residues long. V lost 0 bases to trimming and J lost 2 bases, with 11 bases between them. Germline V gives CDR1 KGHSH, CDR2 LQKENI. CDR3 DNA sequence: TGTGCCAGCTCACCACCCGCAGGGAAAGCCTACGAGCAGTACTTC. Translating it yields CASSPPAGKAYEQYF.

The rearrangement links TRBV30 to TRBJ1-1, with D possibly matching TRBD1 (5 bases). The CDR3 runs to 13 residues. In germline, CDR1 is GTSNPN, CDR2 SVGIG (reference sequence). Trimming removed 2 bases from V and 1 base from J, with 8 bases in between. As DNA, the CDR3 is TGTGCCTGGAGTAATGACAGGAACACTGAAGCTTTCTTT. Protein sequence: CAWSNDRNTEAFF.

V usage is TRBV4-1 and J usage is TRBJ2-4, with a weak D call TRBD2 (6 bases). The CDR3 extends over 15 amino acids. The V end was cut by 3 bases, the J end by 0 bases, with 9 bases between. Per germline, CDR1 MGHRA and CDR2 YSYEKL. The CDR3 spells CASSHPGVAKNIQYF. CDR3 in DNA: TGCGCCAGCAGCCATCCGGGAGTAGCCAAAAACATTCAGTACTTC.

V usage is TRBV19 and J usage is TRBJ1-2, with 8 nucleotides matching TRBD1. This CDR3 contains 15 residues. Germline V lookup: CDR1 LNHDA, CDR2 SQIVND (reference sequence). V was pared by 5 bases and J by 5 bases, with 10 bases of the junction left unmatched. DNA of the CDR3: TGTGCCAGTAGTGATACCGGGACAGGTCGATATGGCTACACCTTC. It codes for CASSDTGTGRYGYTF.

The chain uses TRBV3-1 (or the pseudogene TRBV3-2) and TRBJ2-2; 9 bases fit TRBD2. The germline CDR1 and CDR2 sequences are LGHDT and YNNKEL (reference sequence). The CDR3 is 18 residues long. The trim removed 4 bases at V and 7 bases at J, leaving 16 bases unmatched. The CDR3 sequence is CASSPRERGVSGGGELFF. The CDR3 bases are TGTGCCAGCAGCCCACGGGAGCGGGGGGTTTCCGGCGGCGGGGAGCTGTTTTTT.

The gene calls are TRBV3-1 (or the pseudogene TRBV3-2) and TRBJ1-2; 8 bases map to TRBD1. Trimming took 6 bases from V and 4 from J; bases not matched to a gene: 7. This CDR3 is built from 14 residues. Germline assignment: CDR1 LGHDT and CDR2 YNNKEL (reference sequence). The CDR3 loop is CASRLTGESYGYTF. CDR3 in DNA: TGTGCCAGCAGGTTGACAGGGGAGAGCTATGGCTACACCTTC.

This chain uses TRBV5-1 with TRBJ1-5; the match to TRBD1 covers 7 bases. J gave up 2 bases and V 2 bases, and 1 base lay outside the gene matches. From germline, CDR1 is SGHRS and CDR2 YFSETQ. This CDR3 is built from 14 residues. CDR3 protein: CASSFTGGNQPQHF. DNA for the CDR3: TGCGCCAGCAGCTTTACAGGGGGCAATCAGCCCCAGCATTTT.

The V gene is TRBV19, the J gene TRBJ1-2; D perhaps matches TRBD1 (5 bases). The V end lost 4 bases, the J end lost 0 bases, and 15 bases lay between the germline ends. CDR1 is LNHDA and CDR2 is SQIVND in the germline V gene (reference sequence). The CDR3 is made up of 16 amino acids. The CDR3 coding sequence is TGTGCCAGTAGTACCCGTAGCGGGGCCACTAACTATGGCTACACCTTC. Translation gives CASSTRSGATNYGYTF.

V gene TRBV19 combines with J gene TRBJ1-2; 8 bases map to TRBD1. The CDR3 extends over 13 amino acids. CDR1 is LNHDA and CDR2 is SQIVND in the germline V gene (reference sequence). Germline trimming cut 7 bases from V and 5 bases from J; bases unmatched to any gene: 6. CDR3 in amino acids: CASTGDRLYGYTF. The CDR3 DNA reads TGTGCCAGTACCGGGGACAGGTTGTATGGCTACACCTTC.